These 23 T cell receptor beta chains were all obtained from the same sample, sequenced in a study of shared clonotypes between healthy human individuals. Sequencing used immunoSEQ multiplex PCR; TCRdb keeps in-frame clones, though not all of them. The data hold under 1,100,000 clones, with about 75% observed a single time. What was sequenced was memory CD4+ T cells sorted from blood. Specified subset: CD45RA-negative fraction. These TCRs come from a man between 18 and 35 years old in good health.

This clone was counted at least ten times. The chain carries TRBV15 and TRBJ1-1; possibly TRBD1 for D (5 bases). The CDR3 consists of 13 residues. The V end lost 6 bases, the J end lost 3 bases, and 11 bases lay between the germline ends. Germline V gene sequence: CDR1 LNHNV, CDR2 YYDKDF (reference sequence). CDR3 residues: CATRTTDYTEAFF. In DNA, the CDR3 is TGTGCCACCAGAACGACAGACTACACTGAAGCTTTCTTT.

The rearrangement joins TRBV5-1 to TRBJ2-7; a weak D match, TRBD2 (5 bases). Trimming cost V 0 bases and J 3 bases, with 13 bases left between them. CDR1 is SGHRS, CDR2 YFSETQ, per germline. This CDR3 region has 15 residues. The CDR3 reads CASSLVEGTGYEQYF. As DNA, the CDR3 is TGCGCCAGCAGCTTGGTAGAGGGAACGGGCTACGAGCAGTACTTC.

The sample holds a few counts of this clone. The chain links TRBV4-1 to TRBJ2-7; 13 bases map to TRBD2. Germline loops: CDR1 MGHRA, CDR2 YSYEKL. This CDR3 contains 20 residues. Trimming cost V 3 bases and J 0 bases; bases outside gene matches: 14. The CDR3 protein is CASSHLPVGTSGDSSYEQYF. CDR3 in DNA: TGCGCCAGCAGCCACCTCCCCGTTGGGACTAGCGGGGATAGCTCCTACGAGCAGTACTTC.

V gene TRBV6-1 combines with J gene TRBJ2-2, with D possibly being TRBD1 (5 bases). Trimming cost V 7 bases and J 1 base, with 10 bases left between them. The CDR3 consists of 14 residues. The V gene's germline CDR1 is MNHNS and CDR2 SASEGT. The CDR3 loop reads CASMAGWNTGELFF. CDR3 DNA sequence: TGTGCCAGCATGGCAGGGTGGAACACCGGGGAGCTGTTTTTT.

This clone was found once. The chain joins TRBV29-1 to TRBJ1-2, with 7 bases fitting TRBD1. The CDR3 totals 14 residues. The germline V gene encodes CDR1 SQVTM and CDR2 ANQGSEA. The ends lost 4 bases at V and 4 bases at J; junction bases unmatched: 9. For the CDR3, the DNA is TGCAGCGTTGTTGGGGACAGTTCGAGCTATGGCTACACCTTC. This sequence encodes CSVVGDSSSYGYTF.

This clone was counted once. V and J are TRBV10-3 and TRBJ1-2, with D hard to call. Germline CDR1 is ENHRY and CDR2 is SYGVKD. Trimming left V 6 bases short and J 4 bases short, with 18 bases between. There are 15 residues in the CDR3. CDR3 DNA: TGTGCCATCAGCCGCGGAGAGGAGGGAACCTATGGCTACACCTTC. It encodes CAISRGEEGTYGYTF.

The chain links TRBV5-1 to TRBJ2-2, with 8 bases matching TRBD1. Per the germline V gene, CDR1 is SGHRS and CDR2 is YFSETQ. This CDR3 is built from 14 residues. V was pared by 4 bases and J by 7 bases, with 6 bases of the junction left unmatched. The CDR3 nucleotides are TGCGCCAGCAGCCCCAGGGGGCCCATCGGGGAGCTGTTTTTT. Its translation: CASSPRGPIGELFF.

CDR3 loop: CAISRTGQLETQYF. The CDR3 DNA is TGTGCCATCAGTCGAACAGGACAATTGGAGACCCAGTACTTC. The genes are TRBV10-3 and TRBJ2-5; the D gene is possibly TRBD1 (5 bases). CDR3 length: 14 amino acids. Trimming took off 5 bases at V and 5 bases at J, with 15 bases between the two ends. Looked up from germline, CDR1 is ENHRY and CDR2 is SYGVKD.

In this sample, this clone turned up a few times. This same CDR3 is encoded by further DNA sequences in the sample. DNA of the CDR3: TGCGCCAGCAGCTTGGACATTGGAAACACCATATATTTT. It encodes CASSLDIGNTIYF. This chain connects TRBV5-1 to TRBJ1-3; no reliable D call. V was clipped by 0 bases and J by 3 bases, with 4 bases between them. The CDR3 spans 13 residues. Germline V gene sequence: CDR1 SGHRS, CDR2 YFSETQ.

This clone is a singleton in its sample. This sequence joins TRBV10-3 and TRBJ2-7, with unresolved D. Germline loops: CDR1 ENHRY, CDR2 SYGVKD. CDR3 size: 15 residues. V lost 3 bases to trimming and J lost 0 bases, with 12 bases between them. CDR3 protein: CAISESSGGSYEQYF. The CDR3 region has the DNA TGTGCCATCAGTGAATCCTCTGGCGGCTCCTACGAGCAGTACTTC.

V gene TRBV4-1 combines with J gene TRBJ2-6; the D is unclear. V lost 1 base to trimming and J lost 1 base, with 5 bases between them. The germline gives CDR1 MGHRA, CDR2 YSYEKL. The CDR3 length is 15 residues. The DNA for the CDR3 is TGCGCCAGCAGCCAAGTGCCATCTGGGGCCAACGTCCTGACTTTC. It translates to CASSQVPSGANVLTF.

The CDR3 bases are TGTGCCAGCAGCTTAAGATGGAACCAAGAGACCCAGTACTTC. Translated, it gives CASSLRWNQETQYF. This sequence joins TRBV7-8 and TRBJ2-5; D ambiguous. The CDR3 has 14 residues. CDR1 and CDR2 (germline): SGHVS, FQNEAQ. Trimming stripped 2 bases from V and 0 bases from J, with 7 bases between.

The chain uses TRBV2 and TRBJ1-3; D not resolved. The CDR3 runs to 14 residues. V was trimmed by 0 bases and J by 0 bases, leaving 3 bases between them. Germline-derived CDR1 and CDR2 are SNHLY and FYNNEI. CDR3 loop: CASSEATSGNTIYF. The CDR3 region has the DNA TGTGCCAGCAGTGAAGCGACCTCTGGAAACACCATATATTTT.

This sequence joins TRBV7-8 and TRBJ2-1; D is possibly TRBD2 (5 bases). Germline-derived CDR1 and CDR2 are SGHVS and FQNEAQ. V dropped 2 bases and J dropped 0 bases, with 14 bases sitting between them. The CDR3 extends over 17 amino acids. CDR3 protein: CASSLSSGSISYNEQFF. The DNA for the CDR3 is TGTGCCAGCAGCTTATCGTCGGGGTCCATCTCCTACAATGAGCAGTTCTTC.

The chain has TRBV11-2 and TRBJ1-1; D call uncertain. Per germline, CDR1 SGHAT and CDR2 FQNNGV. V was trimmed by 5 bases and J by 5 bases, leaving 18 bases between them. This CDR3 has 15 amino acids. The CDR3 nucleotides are TGTGCCAGCAGCCCCTCCGACGAGAGAGCGACTGAAGCTTTCTTT. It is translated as CASSPSDERATEAFF. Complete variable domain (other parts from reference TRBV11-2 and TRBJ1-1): EAGVAQSPRYKIIEKRQSVAFWCNPISGHATLYWYQQILGQGPKLLIQFQNNGVVDDSQLPKDRFSAERLKGVDSTLKIQPAKLEDSAVYLCASSPSDERATEAFFGQGTRLTVV.

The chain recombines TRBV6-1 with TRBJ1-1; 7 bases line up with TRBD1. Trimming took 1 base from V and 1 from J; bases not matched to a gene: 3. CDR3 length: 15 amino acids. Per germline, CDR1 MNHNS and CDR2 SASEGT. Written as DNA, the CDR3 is TGTGCCAGCAGTGAAGGACAGGGCTGGAACACTGAAGCTTTCTTT. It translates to CASSEGQGWNTEAFF.

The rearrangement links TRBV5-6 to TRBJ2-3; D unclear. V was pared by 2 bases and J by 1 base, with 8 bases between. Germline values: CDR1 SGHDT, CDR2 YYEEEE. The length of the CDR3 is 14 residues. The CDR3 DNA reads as TGTGCCAGCAGCTTCCGTGCCGGCACAGATACGCAGTATTTT. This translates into CASSFRAGTDTQYF.

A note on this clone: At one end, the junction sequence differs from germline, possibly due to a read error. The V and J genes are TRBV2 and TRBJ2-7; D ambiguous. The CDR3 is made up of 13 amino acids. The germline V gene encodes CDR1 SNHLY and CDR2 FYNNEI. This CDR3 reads CASSQLPYYEQYF. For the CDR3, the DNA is TGTGCGAGCAGCCAGTTACCTTACTACGAGCAGTACTTC.

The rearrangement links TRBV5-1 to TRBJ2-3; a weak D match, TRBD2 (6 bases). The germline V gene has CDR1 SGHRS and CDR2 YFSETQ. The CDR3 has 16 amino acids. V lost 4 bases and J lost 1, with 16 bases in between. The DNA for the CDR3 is TGCGCCAGCAGCCCACGGGCGGGATTGGGCACAGATACGCAGTATTTT. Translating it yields CASSPRAGLGTDTQYF.

The CDR3 loop is CASSVTSGNHNEQFF. CDR3 sequence (DNA): TGTGCCAGCAGCGTCACTAGCGGGAATCATAATGAGCAGTTCTTC. The rearrangement joins TRBV9 to TRBJ2-1, with TRBD2 matching over 10 bases. Germline trimming cut 2 bases from V and 7 bases from J; bases unmatched to any gene: 6. The CDR3 covers 15 residues. In germline, CDR1 is SGDLS, CDR2 YYNGEE.

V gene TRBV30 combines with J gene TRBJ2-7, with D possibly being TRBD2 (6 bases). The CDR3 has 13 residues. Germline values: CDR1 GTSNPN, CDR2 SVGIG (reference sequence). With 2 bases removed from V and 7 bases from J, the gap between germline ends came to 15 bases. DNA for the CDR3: TGTGCCTGGAGTACTCCGGGAGTTAGAGAGCAGTACTTC. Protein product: CAWSTPGVREQYF.

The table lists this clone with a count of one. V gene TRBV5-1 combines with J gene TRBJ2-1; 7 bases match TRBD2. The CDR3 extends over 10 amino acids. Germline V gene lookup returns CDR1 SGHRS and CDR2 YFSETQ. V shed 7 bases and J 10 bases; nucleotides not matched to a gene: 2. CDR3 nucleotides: TGCGCCAGCGGGGGGGAAGAGCAGTTCTTC. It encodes CASGGEEQFF.

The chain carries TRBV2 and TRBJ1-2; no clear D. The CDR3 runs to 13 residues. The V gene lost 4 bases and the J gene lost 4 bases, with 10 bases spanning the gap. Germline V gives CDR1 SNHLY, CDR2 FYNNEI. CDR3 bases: TGTGCCAGCAGTGGACTCCTGGTCTATGGCTACACCTTC. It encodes CASSGLLVYGYTF.